Below, one TCR beta chain is given with its context. Antigen: not known. This sample was included in a study of regulatory T cells in long-lasting Graves disease. The wider study: By definition, persistent Graves' disease involved antithyroid drugs for over 5 years alongside positive TSH receptor antibodies.

Germline loops: CDR1 GTSNPN, CDR2 SVGIG (reference sequence). Trimming stripped 0 bases from V and 8 bases from J, with 11 bases between. CDR3 length: 13 residues. HTBI primers from iRepertoire and Arm-PCR of CDR3 regions yielded the TCR beta libraries. TCRdb reprocessed the multiplex PCR reads via MiXCR and lists one record per CDR3 protein. The sample lists about 460,000 distinct CDR3 sequences, 20% to 25% occurring once. Study outcomes and limitations: Persistent disease favored TRBV28, TRBJ1-2 and TRBJ2-5.

The time point is: persistent/refractory GD, antithyroid drugs over 5 years with positive TRAb. Generation of the TCR library employed RNA extracted from PBMCs. Graves' disease diagnosis followed American Thyroid Association guidelines. Those enrolled as patients came out of an endocrinology department in Xi'an, China. The sequence derives from a female donor with Graves disease. Specimen: peripheral blood mononuclear cells (PBMCs), collected when the disease was refractory, from a patient treated with antithyroid drugs. This rearrangement joins TRBV30 to TRBJ2-1; D possibly corresponds to TRBD2 (6 bases). The CDR3 here is CAWSVVLADEQFF. In DNA, the CDR3 is TGTGCCTGGAGTGTTGTACTAGCCGATGAGCAGTTCTTC.